A single sample gave rise to the 10 T cell receptor beta chains below, sequenced in a study of lymphopenia after photon versus proton radiotherapy. Libraries were prepared by immunoSEQ multiplex PCR; TCRdb keeps only in-frame clonotypes and omits some of them. The table shows roughly 2,900 clones, with around 93% occurring only once. The input for sequencing was peripheral blood, taken from a patient treated with photon-based radiotherapy. These receptors were taken from a woman in her 70s with pancreatic cancer.

This clone was found once. The chain joins TRBV7-2 to TRBJ2-7, with D tentatively TRBD2 (6 bases). CDR1 and CDR2 from the germline V gene are SGHTA and FQGNSA. This CDR3 is 16 amino acids long. Trimming stripped 1 base from V and 3 bases from J, with 16 bases between. The CDR3 region has the DNA TGTGCCAGCAGCTTAGGATTGTGGGCCGGGAGCTACGAGCAGTACTTC. Amino acids: CASSLGLWAGSYEQYF.

The genes are TRBV4-2 and TRBJ1-4; D is uncertain. The CDR3 extends over 16 amino acids. V shed 0 bases and J shed 1 base, with 9 bases lying between them. The germline CDR1 and CDR2 sequences are LGHNA and YNFKEQ. This CDR3 reads CASSQDMGGTNEKLFF. The CDR3 DNA sequence: TGTGCCAGCAGCCAAGATATGGGTGGAACTAATGAAAAACTGTTTTTT.

This clone was found once. The rearrangement links TRBV19 to TRBJ2-3; D unclear. Germline CDR1 is LNHDA and CDR2 is SQIVND (reference sequence). This CDR3 contains 14 residues. Trimming stripped 5 bases from V and 2 bases from J, with 11 bases between. This CDR3 is CASSPAFHTDTQYF. CDR3 DNA sequence: TGTGCCAGTAGTCCCGCTTTTCACACAGATACGCAGTATTTT.

Only one count was recorded for this clone. The rearrangement uses TRBV27 and TRBJ2-1, with TRBD1 as a possible D gene (5 bases). This CDR3 spans 14 amino acids. Trimming left V 5 bases short and J 3 bases short, with 11 bases between. Looked up from germline, CDR1 is MNHEY and CDR2 is SMNVEV (reference sequence). DNA of the CDR3: TGTGCCAGCAGTGCGCAGGGATTCTACAATGAGCAGTTCTTC. As protein: CASSAQGFYNEQFF.

This chain connects TRBV15 to TRBJ1-5; TRBD1 is a possible D gene (6 bases). Trimming cost V 0 bases and J 5 bases, with 11 bases left between them. The CDR3 has 15 amino acids. The germline V gene encodes CDR1 LNHNV and CDR2 YYDKDF (reference sequence). In nucleotides, the CDR3 is TGTGCCACCAGCAGAGAGACAGGAGTCTATCAGCCCCAGCATTTT. As protein: CATSRETGVYQPQHF.

The chain links TRBV28 to TRBJ2-5; D is uncertain. The DNA end favors TRBJ2-7, so the J call may be wrong. Germline values: CDR1 MDHEN, CDR2 SYDVKM. This CDR3 region has 12 residues. The CDR3 nucleotides are TGTGCCAGCAGTATGTCCACCTACGAGCAGTACTTC. Encoded protein: CASSMSTYEQYF.

This sequence joins TRBV28 and TRBJ2-3; 11 nucleotides align to TRBD2. V dropped 3 bases and J dropped 4; count of bases not matched to a gene: 3. CDR1 and CDR2 (germline): MDHEN, SYDVKM. The CDR3 is 15 amino acids. Here the CDR3 reads CASSFSGRASDTQYF. DNA of the CDR3: TGTGCCAGCAGTTTTAGCGGGAGGGCCTCAGATACGCAGTATTTT.

As DNA, the CDR3 is TGTGCCAGCAGCCCCCCGAACAGGAACACCGGGGAGCTGTTTTTT. Its translation: CASSPPNRNTGELFF. This chain joins TRBV7-8 and TRBJ2-2; D gene ambiguous. Per the germline V gene, CDR1 is SGHVS and CDR2 is FQNEAQ. The V end lost 5 bases, the J end lost 1 base, and 11 bases lay between the germline ends. CDR3 size: 15 residues.

This chain links TRBV21-1 with TRBJ2-1; the table's D call TRBD1 went unverified against the DNA. TRBV21-1 has pseudogene status. This CDR3 has 14 amino acids. CDR3 region: CASSEDTPYNEQFF. CDR3 coding DNA: TGTGCCAGCAGCGAAGACACCCCCTACAATGAGCAGTTCTTC.

V and J are TRBV4-1 and TRBJ1-1; no definite D call. The CDR3 runs to 16 residues. Per the germline V gene, CDR1 is MGHRA and CDR2 is YSYEKL. Trimming took 0 bases from V and 5 from J, leaving 16 bases between them. Here the CDR3 DNA reads TGCGCCAGCAGCCAAGACCTACCGGTCGCGAGGACTGAAGCTTTCTTT. Its translation: CASSQDLPVARTEAFF.